These 31 T cell receptor beta chains were sequenced from one sample in a study of T-cell memory formation after mild COVID-19. TCRdb recomputed calls from the 5' RACE reads with MiXCR, one row per CDR3 protein. The sample yields 550,000 to 700,000 distinct CDR3 sequences, roughly a sixth seen once. The sequencing sample was made of PBMCs or a T cell subset sorted from them (not recorded which). These receptor sequences come from an adult woman who had mild COVID-19 (a few samples of this study predate the infection). Cell type and time point are not known.

This clonotype was found a few times. This chain uses TRBV5-4 with TRBJ1-2; perhaps TRBD1 as D (6 bases). In germline, CDR1 is SGHNT, CDR2 YYREEE (reference sequence). This CDR3 contains 16 residues. V was trimmed by 2 bases and J by 0 bases, leaving 14 bases between them. The CDR3 spells CASSFGGGRPNYGYTF. The CDR3, as DNA: TGTGCCAGCAGCTTTGGAGGGGGTAGACCTAACTATGGCTACACCTTC.

The chain uses TRBV6-6 and TRBJ2-2, with 11 nucleotides matching TRBD2. Germline V lookup: CDR1 MNHNY, CDR2 SVGAGI (reference sequence). The V gene end was trimmed by 7 bases and the J gene end by 2 bases; junction bases not matched to a gene: 6. This CDR3 spans 16 amino acids. The CDR3 nucleotides are TGTGCCAGCAAACTACTAGCGGGGGTTAACACCGGGGAGCTGTTTTTT. Protein: CASKLLAGVNTGELFF.

This clonotype turned up a few times. The chain uses TRBV5-4 and TRBJ2-5; TRBD2 matches at 7 bases. CDR1 SGHNT and CDR2 YYREEE come from the germline V gene (reference sequence). This CDR3 comprises 16 residues. Germline trimming cut 4 bases from V and 3 bases from J; bases unmatched to any gene: 12. CDR3 in amino acids: CASSGRGRGGKETQYF. The CDR3 DNA follows: TGTGCCAGCAGCGGACGCGGGCGGGGAGGGAAAGAGACCCAGTACTTC.

This clonotype has just a few counts. This chain links TRBV19 with TRBJ2-7; TRBD2 matches 13 bases. The CDR3 consists of 16 residues. Germline V lookup: CDR1 LNHDA, CDR2 SQIVND (reference sequence). J was trimmed by 3 bases and V by 5 bases; bases with no gene match: 7. CDR3 residues: CASSVGLAGVSYEQYF. DNA of the CDR3: TGTGCCAGTAGTGTAGGACTAGCGGGAGTGAGCTACGAGCAGTACTTC.

The CDR3 bases are TGTGCCAGCAGCTTTGATGTGTCCGAGACCCAGTACTTC. It codes for CASSFDVSETQYF. The genes are TRBV7-7 and TRBJ2-5, with no clear D. Trimming removed 3 bases from V and 5 bases from J, with 10 bases in between. The germline V gene encodes CDR1 SSHAT and CDR2 FNYEAQ (reference sequence). CDR3 length: 13 residues.

The CDR3: CASSLALAYEQYF. Written as DNA, the CDR3 is TGTGCCAGCAGCTTAGCTCTAGCCTACGAGCAGTACTTC. The chain carries TRBV7-8 and TRBJ2-7; D call uncertain. V lost 0 bases to trimming and J lost 2 bases, with 5 bases between them. CDR1 is SGHVS and CDR2 is FQNEAQ in the germline V gene. The CDR3 sequence is 13 residues long.

This sequence joins TRBV12-3 or TRBV12-4 and TRBJ2-1; D ambiguous. This CDR3 has 13 amino acids. V was trimmed by 5 bases and J by 8 bases, leaving 13 bases between them. CDR3 sequence (DNA): TGTGCCAGCAGTACCTCAACGGAATATGAGCAGTTCTTC. Encoded protein: CASSTSTEYEQFF.

CDR3 nucleotides: TGTGCCTGGAGTAGAAGTGGTGTCTACGAGCAGTACTTC. The encoded protein is CAWSRSGVYEQYF. This sequence joins TRBV30 and TRBJ2-7, with D unresolved. This CDR3 has 13 residues. V lost 2 bases to trimming and J lost 3 bases, with 11 bases between them. Germline V gene data show CDR1 as GTSNPN and CDR2 as SVGIG (reference sequence). Complete variable domain (other parts from reference TRBV30 and TRBJ2-7): SQTIHQWPATLVQPVGSPLSLECTVEGTSNPNLYWYRQAAGRGLQLLFYSVGIGQISSEVPQNLSASRPQDRQFILSSKKLLLSDSGFYLCAWSRSGVYEQYFGPGTRLTVT.

In its sample, this clonotype was seen a few times. The chain employs TRBV29-1 and TRBJ2-7; 9 bases align to TRBD2. After removal of 5 bases from V and 4 bases from J, the junction contained 18 bases not matched to a gene. This CDR3 is built from 17 residues. Germline V gives CDR1 SQVTM, CDR2 ANQGSEA. CDR3: CSVWGGDPGTSSYEQYF. CDR3 nucleotide sequence: TGCAGCGTTTGGGGGGGAGACCCCGGGACTAGCTCTTACGAGCAGTACTTC.

This clonotype was observed a handful of times. The chain links TRBV5-1 to TRBJ1-4, with 8 nucleotides matching TRBD1. J gave up 8 bases and V 4 bases, and 7 bases lay outside the gene matches. The CDR3 is made up of 14 amino acids. Germline-derived CDR1 and CDR2 are SGHRS and YFSETQ. For the CDR3, the DNA is TGCGCCAGCAGCCCGACCCAGGGGGCGGAAAAACTGTTTTTT. Translating gives CASSPTQGAEKLFF.

This clonotype showed up just once. This sequence joins TRBV18 and TRBJ1-1; TRBD1 agrees at 10 bases. Trimming took 1 base from V and 10 from J; bases not matched to a gene: 9. This CDR3 region has 15 residues. CDR1 and CDR2 from the germline V gene are KGHSH and LQKENI. The CDR3 DNA is TGTGCCAGCTCACCACTCGGGACAGGGGAGATAAGAGCTTTCTTT. Protein: CASSPLGTGEIRAFF.

The V and J genes are TRBV7-8 and TRBJ1-2; a possible D gene is TRBD1 (6 bases). V was clipped by 1 base and J by 8 bases, with 11 bases between them. The CDR3 is 13 residues long. Looked up from germline, CDR1 is SGHVS and CDR2 is FQNEAQ. The CDR3 bases are TGTGCCAGCAGCTTAGGACAGGCCAGGGGCTACACCTTC. Translation gives CASSLGQARGYTF.

This CDR3 is CAISDSGRGQGRYGYTF. CDR3 nucleotide sequence: TGTGCCATCAGTGACTCGGGTAGGGGACAGGGCCGCTATGGCTACACCTTC. The chain recombines TRBV10-3 with TRBJ1-2, with 9 nucleotides matching TRBD1. Unmatched junction bases numbered 12, after V lost 3 bases and J lost 4 bases. The germline V gene has CDR1 ENHRY and CDR2 SYGVKD. CDR3 length: 17 amino acids.

CDR3 protein: CASSLATGYYEQYF. As DNA, the CDR3 is TGCGCCAGCAGCCTAGCGACAGGCTACTACGAGCAGTACTTC. The chain employs TRBV4-3 and TRBJ2-7; D may be TRBD1 (6 bases). This CDR3 has 14 residues. Germline V gene lookup returns CDR1 LGHNA and CDR2 YSLEER. V was trimmed by 4 bases and J by 3 bases, leaving 13 bases between them.

The V and J genes are TRBV5-1 and TRBJ1-1; 9 nucleotides match TRBD1. CDR1 SGHRS and CDR2 YFSETQ come from the germline V gene. The V and J ends lost 1 base and 4 bases, in that order; junction bases with no gene match: 2. The CDR3 loop spans 14 amino acids. In DNA form, the CDR3 reads TGCGCCAGCAGCTTGACAGGGGGCTTCACTGAAGCTTTCTTT. Its translation: CASSLTGGFTEAFF. Using reference TRBV5-1 and TRBJ1-1 for the parts outside the CDR3, the full variable domain is KAGVTQTPRYLIKTRGQQVTLSCSPISGHRSVSWYQQTPGQGLQFLFEYFSETQRNKGNFPGRFSGRQFSNSRSEMNVSTLELGDSALYLCASSLTGGFTEAFFGQGTRLTVV.

This clonotype was counted a few times. The rearrangement uses TRBV24-1 and TRBJ1-4; 8 nucleotides align to TRBD1. The CDR3 contains 14 residues. J gave up 5 bases and V 6 bases, and 4 bases lay outside the gene matches. Germline loops: CDR1 KGHDR, CDR2 SFDVKD. The CDR3 region is CATSSTGENEKLFF. The CDR3 DNA reads TGTGCCACCAGTTCGACAGGGGAAAATGAAAAACTGTTTTTT.

The genes are TRBV2 and TRBJ2-5; D uncertain. From germline, CDR1 is SNHLY and CDR2 FYNNEI. There are 12 residues in the CDR3. V lost 2 bases and J 2 bases, leaving 3 bases between the germline ends. Here the CDR3 reads CASSEQQETQYF. The CDR3 DNA follows: TGTGCCAGCAGTGAACAACAAGAGACCCAGTACTTC.

This clonotype turned up a few times. The chain links TRBV20-1 to TRBJ1-1; tentatively, D is TRBD1 (5 bases). The germline gives CDR1 DFQATT, CDR2 SNEGSKA (reference sequence). The CDR3 is 14 amino acids. Trimming took 0 bases from V and 6 from J, leaving 14 bases between them. The CDR3 coding sequence is TGCAGTGCTAGAGATTTACGGGTAGGGGCTGAAGCTTTCTTT. Protein: CSARDLRVGAEAFF.

The J gene is TRBJ2-3, the V gene TRBV20-1; 11 nucleotides align to TRBD2. Germline V gives CDR1 DFQATT, CDR2 SNEGSKA (reference sequence). CDR3 size: 16 residues. The J segment lost 2 bases and the V segment lost 3 bases, leaving 7 bases of the junction unmatched. The CDR3 DNA follows: TGCAGTGCTAGGGAACTACTAGCGGGGGTCACAGATACGCAGTATTTT. Amino acids: CSARELLAGVTDTQYF.

This clonotype was detected only a few times. This chain uses TRBV27 with TRBJ1-5; D is undetermined. CDR1 is MNHEY, CDR2 SMNVEV, per germline (reference sequence). This CDR3 spans 13 amino acids. V was pared by 3 bases and J by 3 bases, with 6 bases between. DNA of the CDR3: TGTGCCAGCAGTTTGAGGGTCAATCAGCCCCAGCATTTT. Residues: CASSLRVNQPQHF.

This clonotype was found once. This chain uses TRBV13 with TRBJ1-2; tentative D call: TRBD1 (6 bases). V shed 0 bases and J shed 6 bases, with 14 bases lying between them. CDR3 length: 15 residues. Germline CDR1 reads PRHDT; CDR2 reads FYEKMQ (reference sequence). This CDR3 is CASSLGRQGRDGYTF. The CDR3 nucleotides are TGTGCCAGCAGCTTAGGCCGGCAGGGGAGGGATGGCTACACCTTC.

The chain links TRBV5-1 to TRBJ1-1; D is possibly TRBD1 (5 bases). Germline CDR1 reads SGHRS; CDR2 reads YFSETQ. V lost 5 bases and J lost 4, with 15 bases in between. The length of the CDR3 is 14 residues. DNA for the CDR3: TGCGCCAGCAGTTCGGGACTCCGCGGCACTGAAGCTTTCTTT. It yields the protein CASSSGLRGTEAFF.

The chain has TRBV14 and TRBJ2-7; D gene uncertain. Trimming removed 1 base at V and 0 bases at J, with 13 bases between. Germline V lookup: CDR1 SGHDN, CDR2 FVKESK. The CDR3 has 16 residues. The CDR3 loop is CASSQAKGLASYEQYF. The CDR3 coding sequence is TGTGCCAGCAGCCAAGCTAAAGGGTTGGCCTCCTACGAGCAGTACTTC. The full variable domain, in which reference TRBV14 and TRBJ2-7 provide the parts outside the CDR3, is EAGVTQFPSHSVIEKGQTVTLRCDPISGHDNLYWYRRVMGKEIKFLLHFVKESKQDESGMPNNRFLAERTGGTYSTLKVQPAELEDSGVYFCASSQAKGLASYEQYFGPGTRLTVT.

This clonotype has a handful of counts. The rearrangement joins TRBV20-1 to TRBJ2-6; no clear D. V was shortened by 0 bases and J by 0 bases, with 12 bases between the two germline ends. CDR1 and CDR2 (germline): DFQATT, SNEGSKA (reference sequence). The CDR3 spans 17 residues. The CDR3: CSARDIGQFSGANVLTF. The DNA of the CDR3 is TGCAGTGCTAGAGATATCGGGCAGTTCTCTGGGGCCAACGTCCTGACTTTC.

This CDR3 is CASSKGGETYEQYF. The CDR3 nucleotides read TGTGCCAGCAGTAAGGGCGGCGAAACCTACGAGCAGTACTTC. The V gene is TRBV13, the J gene TRBJ2-7; D unclear. Trimming took 6 bases from V and 2 from J, leaving 14 bases between them. This CDR3 comprises 14 residues. Germline V gene data show CDR1 as PRHDT and CDR2 as FYEKMQ (reference sequence).

This clonotype showed up just a few times. The chain uses TRBV6-5 and TRBJ2-6, with 9 bases that match TRBD1. The V gene end was trimmed by 7 bases and the J gene end by 4 bases; junction bases not matched to a gene: 5. CDR3 length equals 15 residues. Germline values: CDR1 MNHEY, CDR2 SVGAGI. The CDR3 sequence is CASTRQGEGANVLTF. For the CDR3, the DNA is TGTGCCAGCACGCGACAGGGGGAAGGGGCCAACGTCCTGACTTTC.

Only a few counts were recorded for this clonotype. The rearrangement joins TRBV6-2 or TRBV6-3 to TRBJ2-4; the D is unclear. V lost 5 bases and J lost 1, with 15 bases in between. CDR1 MNHEY and CDR2 SVGEGT come from the germline V gene. There are 16 residues in the CDR3. CDR3 protein: CASSHFGVGAKNIQYF. The DNA for the CDR3 is TGTGCCAGCAGTCACTTTGGGGTTGGGGCCAAAAACATTCAGTACTTC.

This sequence joins TRBV6-1 and TRBJ2-1; unclear D gene. CDR3 length: 15 residues. Germline values: CDR1 MNHNS, CDR2 SASEGT. Trimming took 2 bases from V and 9 from J, leaving 17 bases between them. As DNA, the CDR3 is TGTGCCAGCAGTGAATATGTAGAGAGCTACGTTGAGCAGTTCTTC. It translates to CASSEYVESYVEQFF.

The CDR3 here is CASSILGGGQPQHF. DNA of the CDR3: TGTGCCAGCAGCATTCTAGGGGGGGGTCAGCCCCAGCATTTT. The chain has TRBV6-6 and TRBJ1-5; the D gene is possibly TRBD1 (6 bases). The V and J ends lost 6 bases and 6 bases respectively, with 15 bases between them. The CDR3 sequence is 14 residues long. Germline CDR1 and CDR2: MNHNY and SVGAGI (reference sequence).

This CDR3 is CASSVISGGFVDTQYF. Written as DNA, the CDR3 is TGTGCCAGCAGCGTAATTAGCGGGGGATTCGTAGATACGCAGTATTTT. J is TRBJ2-3 and V is TRBV9, with 9 bases that match TRBD2. Germline V gene sequence: CDR1 SGDLS, CDR2 YYNGEE. This CDR3 contains 16 residues. With V trimmed by 1 base and J by 5 bases, 8 bases remained unmatched.

The CDR3 DNA sequence: TGTGCCAGCAGTTTCGACAGGCCCAACACCGGGGAGCTGTTTTTT. The encoded protein is CASSFDRPNTGELFF. This chain joins TRBV6-2 or TRBV6-3 and TRBJ2-2, with D possibly being TRBD1 (6 bases). V gave up 4 bases and J gave up 2 bases, with 11 bases separating them. The germline gives CDR1 MNHEY, CDR2 SVGEGT. CDR3 size: 15 residues.